Included here is one TCR beta chain sequence, with context. Its antigen is not known. The entry originates in a study of post-analysis software for immune sequencing data. The study's findings and limits: Patients showed TRBV5-6, TRBV5-1 and TRBV20-1 among a few TRBV segments more frequent than in controls. Significantly decreased normalized Chao1 diversity was recorded for multiple sclerosis patients relative to controls. F-measure co-clustering was strong for batch-matched samples.

Unique molecular identifiers had been added to the TCR beta cDNA libraries. Via MiXCR, TCRdb re-called the PCR reads, giving one row per CDR3 protein. Of hundreds of thousands of distinct CDR3 sequences in the sample, around 47% are singletons; the top ten hold 1.7%. Per the germline V gene, CDR1 is SGHRS and CDR2 is YFSETQ. This CDR3 is 18 amino acids long. The junction had 8 bases not matched to a gene; V was cut back by 1 base and J by 2 bases. The sequence was obtained from a girl aged 5-17 years with multiple sclerosis. The sample consisted of blood. The V gene is TRBV5-1, the J gene TRBJ2-2; 10 nucleotides match TRBD2. CDR3 loop: CASSLLRGLATNTGELFF. The CDR3 DNA follows: TGCGCCAGCAGCTTGTTAAGGGGACTAGCGACTAACACCGGGGAGCTGTTTTTT.